These T cell receptor beta chains were read from a single sample in a study of regulatory T cells in long-lasting Graves disease. Each CDR3 protein gets one entry after TCRdb re-called the multiplex PCR reads with MiXCR. This table has approximately 440,000 distinct CDR3 sequences, 23% appearing once. The source material was peripheral blood mononuclear cells (PBMCs), sampled when the disease was refractory, from a patient treated with antithyroid drugs. The receptors here all came from a female donor with Graves disease. The CDR3 runs from the conserved cysteine through the conserved F or W. The D gene is left open where the match is weak. Clone size appears in some rows only: once, few, many, or a class for an expanded clone.

NA,TRBV19,NA,TRBJ1-5,CASKRMGNQPQHF,TGTGCCAGTAAAAGGATGGGCAATCAGCCCCAGCATTTT
many,TRBV2,NA,TRBJ1-4,CASRKTDATNEKLFF,TGTGCCAGCAGAAAGACAGATGCAACTAATGAAAAACTGTTTTTT
few,TRBV7-8,NA,TRBJ1-2,CASSLGSGRSYGYTF,TGTGCCAGCAGCTTAGGATCCGGCAGATCCTATGGCTACACCTTC
many,TRBV5-1,TRBD1,TRBJ1-5,CASSSGDRGNQPQHF,TGCGCCAGCAGCTCTGGGGACAGGGGAAATCAGCCCCAGCATTTT
NA,TRBV29-1,TRBD1,TRBJ2-2,CSAATGGLAGELFF,TGCAGCGCCGCCACAGGGGGCCTAGCCGGGGAGCTGTTTTTT
few,TRBV14,NA,TRBJ1-3,CASRQRLYRTGNTIYF,TGTGCCAGCAGGCAACGGCTTTATCGCACTGGAAACACCATATATTTT
NA,TRBV14,NA,TRBJ2-2,CASSHGANTGELFF,TGTGCCAGCAGCCATGGCGCGAACACCGGGGAGCTGTTTTTT
NA,TRBV20-1,TRBD2,TRBJ2-3,CSARRLAGDTQYF,TGCAGTGCCAGAAGACTAGCAGGAGATACGCAGTATTTT
many,TRBV28,NA,TRBJ1-1,CASTAHTEAFF,TGTGCCAGCACCGCTCACACTGAAGCTTTCTTT
NA,TRBV6-2/TRBV6-3,NA,TRBJ1-4,CASSYSRGRAENATNEKLFF,TGTGCCAGCAGTTACTCGAGAGGTCGGGCCGAGAATGCAACTAATGAAAAACTGTTTTTT
NA,TRBV4-1,NA,TRBJ1-6,CASSQVDNSPLHF,TGCGCCAGCAGCCAAGTGGATAATTCACCCCTCCACTTT
many,TRBV6-1,NA,TRBJ1-2,CASRPQMNGGYGYTF,TGTGCCAGCAGACCACAGATGAACGGCGGCTATGGCTACACCTTC
NA,TRBV12-3/TRBV12-4,NA,TRBJ1-2,CASSFRPEGGYTF,TGTGCCAGCAGTTTCCGGCCCGAGGGTGGCTACACCTTC
NA,TRBV3-1,NA,TRBJ1-3,CASSQPLTARSGNTIYF,TGTGCCAGCAGCCAACCCTTGACAGCCCGCTCTGGAAACACCATATATTTT
few,TRBV6-1,NA,TRBJ1-1,CASSVNMNTEAFF,TGTGCCAGCAGTGTAAACATGAACACTGAAGCTTTCTTT
NA,TRBV13,TRBD1,TRBJ2-5,CASSKRTGRVGETQYF,TGTGCCAGCAGCAAAAGGACAGGGCGGGTGGGCGAGACCCAGTACTTC
few,TRBV7-2,TRBD1,TRBJ1-5,CASSKQGGSQPQHF,TGTGCCAGCAGTAAACAGGGGGGGAGCCAGCCCCAGCATTTT
many,TRBV2,NA,TRBJ2-6,CASSGQASSGANVLTF,TGTGCCAGCAGTGGACAGGCCAGCTCTGGGGCCAACGTCCTGACTTTC
NA,TRBV7-7,NA,TRBJ2-7,CASSLGYSGEQYF,TGTGCTAGCAGCTTGGGTTACAGTGGCGAGCAGTACTTC
NA,TRBV28,TRBD2,TRBJ2-3,CASSQYWGGPSTDTQYF,TGTGCCAGCAGCCAATATTGGGGGGGTCCTAGCACAGATACGCAGTATTTT
many,TRBV10-3,NA,TRBJ1-2,CAIWYGGPYGYTF,TGTGCCATCTGGTACGGAGGACCCTATGGCTACACCTTC
NA,TRBV7-9,TRBD2,TRBJ2-7,CASSFSTSGSRERYF,TGTGCCAGCAGCTTTAGTACTAGCGGGAGCCGCGAGCGGTACTTC
NA,TRBV5-1,NA,TRBJ1-1,CASSPDLRGVNTEAFF,TGCGCCAGCAGCCCTGACTTAAGGGGAGTTAACACTGAAGCTTTCTTT
NA,TRBV7-2,NA,TRBJ1-6,CTSNQGGGRGNSPLHF,TGTACCAGCAATCAGGGAGGGGGGCGAGGTAATTCACCCCTCCACTTT
NA,TRBV11-1,NA,TRBJ2-7,CASSLGTGKAYEQYF,TGTGCCAGCAGCTTAGGAACTGGAAAGGCGTACGAGCAGTACTTC
few,TRBV6-5,TRBD2,TRBJ2-7,CASSSGGGPYEQYF,TGTGCCAGCAGTTCGGGGGGGGGCCCCTACGAGCAGTACTTC
NA,TRBV6-2/TRBV6-3,NA,TRBJ2-1,CASSYSSGPSYNEQFF,TGTGCCAGCAGTTACTCTAGCGGACCCTCCTACAATGAGCAGTTCTTC
few,TRBV11-1,NA,TRBJ1-1,CASSSEVDNLNTEAFF,TGTGCCAGCAGCTCCGAAGTCGACAATCTGAACACTGAAGCTTTCTTT
few,TRBV14,TRBD1,TRBJ1-1,CASSSQGALNTEAFF,TGTGCCAGCAGCTCCCAGGGGGCTCTGAACACTGAAGCTTTCTTT
NA,TRBV6-1,NA,TRBJ1-6,CASRLLEGASPLHF,TGTGCCAGCAGACTTTTGGAGGGAGCATCACCCCTCCACTTT
NA,TRBV6-1,TRBD2,TRBJ2-5,CASSASGGGRETQYF,TGTGCCAGCAGTGCTAGCGGGGGAGGGCGAGAGACCCAGTACTTC
NA,TRBV5-1,TRBD1,TRBJ1-2,CASTLGVQGAPGGYTF,TGCGCCAGCACCCTCGGGGTACAGGGGGCGCCCGGTGGCTACACCTTC
NA,TRBV28,NA,TRBJ2-3,CASSLLLQGTDTQYF,TGTGCCAGCAGTTTATTGTTACAGGGAACAGATACGCAGTATTTT
many,TRBV15,NA,TRBJ2-7,CATSRAEGSYEQYF,TGTGCCACCAGCAGAGCAGAGGGGTCCTACGAGCAGTACTTC
NA,TRBV20-1,TRBD2,TRBJ2-7,CSARLAGGNYEQYF,TGCAGTGCTAGATTAGCGGGAGGTAACTACGAGCAGTACTTC
NA,TRBV27,TRBD2,TRBJ2-7,CASSLGQAGGNSFYEQYF,TGTGCCAGCAGTTTGGGGCAGGCGGGGGGGAATAGTTTTTACGAGCAGTACTTC
many,TRBV3-1,NA,TRBJ1-6,CASSHRDFDSPLHF,TGTGCCAGCAGCCATCGGGATTTTGATTCACCCCTCCACTTT
many,TRBV3-1,TRBD2,TRBJ2-5,CASSPNLAVQETQYF,TGTGCCAGCAGCCCCAATCTAGCGGTACAAGAGACCCAGTACTTC
many,TRBV20-1,NA,TRBJ1-5,CSARGQAGNQPQHF,TGCAGTGCTAGAGGACAGGCTGGCAATCAGCCCCAGCATTTT
many,TRBV2,NA,TRBJ2-7,CASSAGTPEQYF,TGTGCCAGCAGCGCCGGGACACCCGAGCAGTACTTC
many,TRBV3-1,NA,TRBJ1-2,CASSQGPGAHYGYTF,TGTGCCAGCAGCCAAGGCCCAGGGGCGCACTATGGCTACACCTTC
NA,TRBV7-2,TRBD1,TRBJ2-6,CASSRTGGLSGANVLTF,TGTGCCAGCAGCCGGACAGGCGGTCTATCTGGGGCCAACGTCCTGACTTTC
few,TRBV19,NA,TRBJ2-5,CASSVGTRQETQYF,TGTGCCAGTAGTGTCGGGACACGCCAAGAGACCCAGTACTTC
many,TRBV6-1,NA,TRBJ1-1,CASSVWNTEAFF,TGTGCCAGCAGTGTCTGGAACACTGAAGCTTTCTTT
many,TRBV6-1,NA,TRBJ1-1,CASRGGAEAFF,TGTGCCAGCAGGGGAGGGGCTGAAGCTTTCTTT
NA,TRBV29-1,TRBD2,TRBJ2-7,CSVSAGFDRYEQYF,TGCAGCGTCTCAGCGGGGTTCGATAGGTACGAGCAGTACTTC
NA,TRBV7-2,NA,TRBJ2-2,CASSPKRVGELFF,TGTGCCAGCAGCCCCAAGCGGGTCGGGGAGCTGTTTTTT
few,TRBV7-2,NA,TRBJ2-7,CASSPPGSHEQYF,TGTGCCAGCAGCCCCCCAGGGAGCCACGAGCAGTACTTC
NA,TRBV5-4,NA,TRBJ2-7,CASSEGGQNYEQYF,TGTGCCAGCAGCGAGGGGGGCCAAAACTACGAGCAGTACTTC
NA,TRBV7-3,NA,TRBJ1-6,CASSLRGGGGSPLHF,TGTGCCAGCAGCTTAAGAGGGGGGGGCGGGTCACCCCTCCACTTT
few,TRBV24-1,TRBD1,TRBJ1-5,CATSGGTGGNQPQHF,TGTGCCACCAGTGGGGGGACAGGGGGCAATCAGCCCCAGCATTTT